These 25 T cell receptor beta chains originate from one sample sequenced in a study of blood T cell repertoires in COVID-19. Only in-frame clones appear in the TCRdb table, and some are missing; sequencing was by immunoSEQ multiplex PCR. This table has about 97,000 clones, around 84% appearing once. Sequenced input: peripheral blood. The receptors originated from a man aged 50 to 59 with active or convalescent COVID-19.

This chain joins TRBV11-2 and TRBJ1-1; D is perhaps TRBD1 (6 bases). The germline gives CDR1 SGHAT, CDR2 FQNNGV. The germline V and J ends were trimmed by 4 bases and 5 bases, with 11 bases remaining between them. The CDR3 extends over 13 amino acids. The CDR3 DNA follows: TGTGCCAGCAGCTCACAGGGAAGGACTGAAGCTTTCTTT. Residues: CASSSQGRTEAFF.

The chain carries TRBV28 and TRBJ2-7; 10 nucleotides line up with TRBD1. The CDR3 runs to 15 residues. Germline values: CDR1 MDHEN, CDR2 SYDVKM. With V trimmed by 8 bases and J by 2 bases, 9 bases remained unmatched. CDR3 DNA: TGTGCCAGCCTACCCGGGACAGGGGCGACCTACGAGCAGTACTTC. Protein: CASLPGTGATYEQYF.

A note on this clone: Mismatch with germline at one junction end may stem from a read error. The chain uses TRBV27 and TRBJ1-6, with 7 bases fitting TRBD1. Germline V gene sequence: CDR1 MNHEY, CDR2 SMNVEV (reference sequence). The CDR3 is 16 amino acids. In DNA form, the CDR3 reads TGTACCAGCGGACAGGACAAGAGCTCCTATAATTCACCCCTCCACTTT. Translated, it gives CTSGQDKSSYNSPLHF.

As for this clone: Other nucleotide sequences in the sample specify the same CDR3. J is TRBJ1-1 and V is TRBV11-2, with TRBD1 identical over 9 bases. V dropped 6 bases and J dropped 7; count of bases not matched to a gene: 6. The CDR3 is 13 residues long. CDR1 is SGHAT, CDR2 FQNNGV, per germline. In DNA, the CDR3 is TGTGCCAGCAGTGGGGGACAGGGAGGTGAAGCTTTCTTT. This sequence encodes CASSGGQGGEAFF.

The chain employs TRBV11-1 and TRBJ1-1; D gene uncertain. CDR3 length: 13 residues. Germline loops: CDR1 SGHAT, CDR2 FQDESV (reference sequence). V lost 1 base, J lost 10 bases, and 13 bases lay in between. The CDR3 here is CASSLGQARRAFF. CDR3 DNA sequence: TGTGCCAGCAGCTTAGGGCAGGCCCGTCGAGCTTTCTTT.

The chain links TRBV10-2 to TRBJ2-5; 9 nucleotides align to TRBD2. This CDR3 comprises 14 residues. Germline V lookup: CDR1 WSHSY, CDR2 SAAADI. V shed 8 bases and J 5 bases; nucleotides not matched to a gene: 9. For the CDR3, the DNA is TGCGCCAGCGGGAAGGCGGGGGGGCCGGAGACCCAGTACTTC. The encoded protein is CASGKAGGPETQYF.

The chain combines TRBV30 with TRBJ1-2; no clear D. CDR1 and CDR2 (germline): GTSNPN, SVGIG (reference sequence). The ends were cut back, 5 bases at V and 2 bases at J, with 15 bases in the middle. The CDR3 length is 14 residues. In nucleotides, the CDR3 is TGTGCCTGGGCTCGGACTCTGGGGAACTATGGCTACACCTTC. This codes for CAWARTLGNYGYTF.

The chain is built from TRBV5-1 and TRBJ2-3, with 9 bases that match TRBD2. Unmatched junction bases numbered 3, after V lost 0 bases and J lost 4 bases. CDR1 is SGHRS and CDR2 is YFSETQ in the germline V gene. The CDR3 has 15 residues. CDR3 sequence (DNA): TGCGCCAGCAGCTTGGTAAGCGGGGGGCCAGATACGCAGTATTTT. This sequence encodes CASSLVSGGPDTQYF.

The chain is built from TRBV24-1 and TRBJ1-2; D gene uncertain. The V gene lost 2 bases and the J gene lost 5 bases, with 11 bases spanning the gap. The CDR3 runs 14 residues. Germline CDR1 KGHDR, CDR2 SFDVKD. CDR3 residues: CATSDSRMSYGYTF. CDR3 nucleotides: TGTGCCACCAGTGATTCGAGGATGTCTTATGGCTACACCTTC.

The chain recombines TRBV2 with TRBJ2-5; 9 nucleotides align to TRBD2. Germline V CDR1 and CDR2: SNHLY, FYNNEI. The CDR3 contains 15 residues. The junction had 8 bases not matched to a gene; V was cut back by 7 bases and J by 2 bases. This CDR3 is CASTKSGGPQETQYF. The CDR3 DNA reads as TGTGCCAGCACTAAGAGCGGGGGGCCACAAGAGACCCAGTACTTC.

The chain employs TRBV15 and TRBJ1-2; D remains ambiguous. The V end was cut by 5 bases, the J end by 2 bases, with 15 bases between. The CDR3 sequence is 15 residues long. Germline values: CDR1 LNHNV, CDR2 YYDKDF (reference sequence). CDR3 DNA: TGTGCCACCAGCCTTATTCTAGGAGCAAACTATGGCTACACCTTC. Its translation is CATSLILGANYGYTF.

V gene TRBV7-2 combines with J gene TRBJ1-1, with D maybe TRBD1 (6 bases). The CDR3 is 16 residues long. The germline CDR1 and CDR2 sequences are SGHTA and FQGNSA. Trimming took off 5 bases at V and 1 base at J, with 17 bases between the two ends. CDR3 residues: CASSRGGGAQNTEAFF. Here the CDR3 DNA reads TGTGCCAGCAGCCGGGGCGGGGGGGCCCAGAACACTGAAGCTTTCTTT.

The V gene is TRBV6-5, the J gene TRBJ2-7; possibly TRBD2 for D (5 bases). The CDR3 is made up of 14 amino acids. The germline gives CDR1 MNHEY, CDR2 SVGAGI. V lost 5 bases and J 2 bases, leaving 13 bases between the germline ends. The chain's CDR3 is CASSPHGEPYEQYV. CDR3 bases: TGTGCCAGCAGTCCTCACGGGGAGCCCTACGAGCAGTACGTC.

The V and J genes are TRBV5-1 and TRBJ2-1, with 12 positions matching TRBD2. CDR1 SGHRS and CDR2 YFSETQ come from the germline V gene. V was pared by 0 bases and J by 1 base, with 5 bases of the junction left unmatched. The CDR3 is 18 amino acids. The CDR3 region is CASSLGLAGVQSYNEQFF. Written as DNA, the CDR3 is TGCGCCAGCAGCTTGGGACTAGCGGGGGTCCAATCCTACAATGAGCAGTTCTTC.

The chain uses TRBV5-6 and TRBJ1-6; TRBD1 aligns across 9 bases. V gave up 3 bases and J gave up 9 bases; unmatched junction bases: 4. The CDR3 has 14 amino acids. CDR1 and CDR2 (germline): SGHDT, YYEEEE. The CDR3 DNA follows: TGTGCCAGCAGCTCGGGACAGGGAGTTTCACCCCTCCACTTT. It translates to CASSSGQGVSPLHF.

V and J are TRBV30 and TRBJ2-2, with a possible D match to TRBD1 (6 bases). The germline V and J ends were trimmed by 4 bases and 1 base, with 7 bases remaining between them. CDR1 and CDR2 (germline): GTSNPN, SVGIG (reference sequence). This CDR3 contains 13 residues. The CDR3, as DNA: TGTGCCTGGACAGGGGAGAACACCGGGGAGCTGTTTTTT. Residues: CAWTGENTGELFF.

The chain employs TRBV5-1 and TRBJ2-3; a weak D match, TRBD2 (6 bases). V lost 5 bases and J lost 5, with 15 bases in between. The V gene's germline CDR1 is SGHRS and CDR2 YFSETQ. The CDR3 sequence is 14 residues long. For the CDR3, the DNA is TGCGCCAGCAGAGGAAGTCTAGCGATAGATACGCAGTATTTT. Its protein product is CASRGSLAIDTQYF.

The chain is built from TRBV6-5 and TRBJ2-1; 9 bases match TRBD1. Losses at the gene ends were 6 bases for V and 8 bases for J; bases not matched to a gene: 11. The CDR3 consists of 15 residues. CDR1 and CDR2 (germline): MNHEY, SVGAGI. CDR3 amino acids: CASRTPGQGGHEQFF. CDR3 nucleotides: TGTGCCAGCAGAACTCCGGGACAGGGTGGGCATGAGCAGTTCTTC.

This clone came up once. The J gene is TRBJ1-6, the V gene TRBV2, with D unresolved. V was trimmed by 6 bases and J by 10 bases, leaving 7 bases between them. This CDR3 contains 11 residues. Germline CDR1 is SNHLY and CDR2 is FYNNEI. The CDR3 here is CASRGSSPLHF. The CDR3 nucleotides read TGTGCCAGCAGGGGCTCCTCACCCCTCCACTTT.

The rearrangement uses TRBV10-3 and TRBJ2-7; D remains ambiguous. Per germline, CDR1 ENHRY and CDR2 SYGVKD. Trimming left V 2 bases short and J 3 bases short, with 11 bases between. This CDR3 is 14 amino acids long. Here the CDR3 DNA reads TGTGCCATCAGTGAGCGGTCGCTCGTCTACGAGCAGTACGTC. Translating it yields CAISERSLVYEQYV.

CDR3 sequence reads: CASRVKAAGSQPQHF. CDR3 DNA: TGTGCCAGCAGGGTGAAGGCCGCGGGGAGTCAGCCCCAGCATTTT. This chain connects TRBV28 to TRBJ1-5; D remains unclear. The CDR3 extends over 15 amino acids. Between the trimmed V and J ends, which lost 6 bases and 6 bases, there was a span of 18 bases. Germline CDR1 and CDR2: MDHEN and SYDVKM.

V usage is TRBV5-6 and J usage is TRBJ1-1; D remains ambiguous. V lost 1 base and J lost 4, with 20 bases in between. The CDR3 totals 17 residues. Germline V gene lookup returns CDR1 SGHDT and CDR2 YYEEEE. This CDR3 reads CASSLTVWIEYSTEAFF. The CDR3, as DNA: TGTGCCAGCAGCTTGACAGTTTGGATTGAATATAGCACTGAAGCTTTCTTT.

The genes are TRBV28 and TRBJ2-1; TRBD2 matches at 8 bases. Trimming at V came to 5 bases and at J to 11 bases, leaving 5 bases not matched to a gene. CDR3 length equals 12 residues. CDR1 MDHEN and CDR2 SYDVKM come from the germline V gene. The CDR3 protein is CASSPIAGKQFF. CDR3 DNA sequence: TGTGCCAGCAGTCCAATAGCGGGGAAGCAGTTCTTC.

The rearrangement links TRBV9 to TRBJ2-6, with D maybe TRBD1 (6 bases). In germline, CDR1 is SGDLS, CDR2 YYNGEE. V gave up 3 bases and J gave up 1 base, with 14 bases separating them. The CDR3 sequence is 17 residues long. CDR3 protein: CASSGWDIRSGANVLTF. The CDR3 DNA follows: TGTGCCAGCAGCGGATGGGACATCAGATCTGGGGCCAACGTCCTGACTTTC.

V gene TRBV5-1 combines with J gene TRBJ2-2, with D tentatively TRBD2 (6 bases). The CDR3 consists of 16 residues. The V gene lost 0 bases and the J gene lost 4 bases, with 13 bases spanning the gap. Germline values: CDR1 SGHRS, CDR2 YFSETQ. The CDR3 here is CASSLAEAGSTGELFF. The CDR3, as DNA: TGCGCCAGCAGCTTGGCTGAGGCGGGAAGCACCGGGGAGCTGTTTTTT.